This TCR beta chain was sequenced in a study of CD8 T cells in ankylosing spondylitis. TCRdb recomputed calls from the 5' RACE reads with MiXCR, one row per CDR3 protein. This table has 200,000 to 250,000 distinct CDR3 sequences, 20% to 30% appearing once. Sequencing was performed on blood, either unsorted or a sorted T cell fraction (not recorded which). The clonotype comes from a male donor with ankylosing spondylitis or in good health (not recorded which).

CDR3 DNA: TGTGCCAGTAGTCAAGGGGGACTAGCGGGAGGATATGAGCAGTTCTTC. Translated, it gives CASSQGGLAGGYEQFF. The chain carries TRBV19 and TRBJ2-1; 15 bases align to TRBD2. Unmatched junction bases numbered 7, after V lost 5 bases and J lost 8 bases. Germline loops: CDR1 LNHDA, CDR2 SQIVND (reference sequence). The CDR3 consists of 16 residues.